This TCR beta chain was identified during a study of T cells in Graves' hyperthyroidism and ophthalmopathy. This clonotype has only a few counts. The antigen remains unidentified. TCR beta CDR3 region amplification was performed from RNA transcripts. With the HTBI primer set, the TCR CDR3 went through a first round of RT-PCR. TCRdb called the multiplex PCR reads again in MiXCR, with one record for every CDR3 protein. The sample shows a few hundred thousand distinct CDR3 sequences, around 14% of them seen only once. When ophthalmopathy did not progress within 18 months, Graves' hyperthyroidism was considered stable. It was over 9.5 ml of fresh peripheral blood that supplied the PBMCs. Germline loops: CDR1 SGHVT, CDR2 SQSDAQ. CDR3 size: 16 residues. With V trimmed by 5 bases and J by 5 bases, 13 bases remained unmatched. Findings and limits, study-wide: Peripheral blood also featured most of the thyroid clonotypes expanded above 0.001.

The sequence derives from a woman in her thirties with Graves' hyperthyroidism. The chain is built from TRBV7-4 and TRBJ2-7; 9 nucleotides line up with TRBD2. Sequenced sample: blood. The chain's CDR3 is CASSTPRVAGDHEQYF. In DNA form, the CDR3 reads TGTGCCAGCAGCACCCCCAGGGTAGCGGGAGACCACGAGCAGTACTTC.